The T cell receptor beta chain described here comes from a study of human T cells and chemical hapten exposure. Study-level information: During the approximately 25-week study period, patients had diphenylcyclopropenone applied to the scalp every week. The study's findings and limits: The presence of alopecia in the donors means their immune response may differ from healthy people's. Expanded TCRs grouped into significantly more large CDR3 similarity clusters than controls produced.

The time point was: patch test 2, 6 weeks after DPC sensitization. Treatment indicated: therapeutic diphenylcyclopropenone sensitization with weekly scalp DPC. Blood draws came before every patch-test application. TCRdb called the RACE reads again in MiXCR, with one record for every CDR3 protein. The repertoire consists of 75,000 to 95,000 distinct CDR3 sequences, with approximately 10% occurring once and the leading ten covering 2.2%. This CDR3 has 15 amino acids. Germline V CDR1 and CDR2: SEHNR, FQNEAQ (reference sequence). V dropped 1 base and J dropped 7 bases, with 16 bases sitting between them. This clonotype was detected ten times or more. Its antigen is unidentified.

The source material was whole blood, sampled in connection with sensitization to the hapten diphenylcyclopropenone (DPC). The clonotype originates from a man aged 40-55 years with alopecia areata. Some clones in this sample may be carry-over from other donors' samples. V and J are TRBV7-9 and TRBJ2-5; D remains unclear. CDR3 region: CASSLEGRLEATQYF. The CDR3 DNA sequence: TGTGCCAGCAGCTTAGAGGGTCGGCTAGAAGCGACCCAGTACTTC.